This TCR beta chain was documented in a study of quantifying T cell responses using KT2 cells. Study-level background: RNA was reverse transcribed with TCR alpha and beta constant-region primers.

An oligo carrying a UMI was ligated to the cDNA 3' end. The first PCR ran 4 to 5 cycles with an equimolar RC1.1 and RC1.2 beta primer mix. One entry per CDR3 protein results from TCRdb running MiXCR on the UMI-ligation and nested PCR reads. The sample lists tens of thousands of distinct CDR3 sequences; roughly 11% were seen once. This CDR3 region has 15 residues. J gave up 5 bases and V 3 bases, and 7 bases lay outside the gene matches. Germline V gives CDR1 DFQATT, CDR2 SNEGSKA (reference sequence). This clonotype appeared many times. KT2, a clone with a known TCR, was spiked into unfractionated PBMC. Fixed numbers of PBMC received varying amounts of KT2 cells.

The receptor was derived from a human donor. Specimen: PBMCs spiked with cells of the T cell clone KT2. V usage is TRBV20-1 and J usage is TRBJ1-6; TRBD1 agrees at 7 bases. CDR3 protein: CSARSFGTDNSPLHF. CDR3 DNA sequence: TGCAGTGCTAGGAGCTTCGGGACAGATAATTCACCCCTCCACTTT.